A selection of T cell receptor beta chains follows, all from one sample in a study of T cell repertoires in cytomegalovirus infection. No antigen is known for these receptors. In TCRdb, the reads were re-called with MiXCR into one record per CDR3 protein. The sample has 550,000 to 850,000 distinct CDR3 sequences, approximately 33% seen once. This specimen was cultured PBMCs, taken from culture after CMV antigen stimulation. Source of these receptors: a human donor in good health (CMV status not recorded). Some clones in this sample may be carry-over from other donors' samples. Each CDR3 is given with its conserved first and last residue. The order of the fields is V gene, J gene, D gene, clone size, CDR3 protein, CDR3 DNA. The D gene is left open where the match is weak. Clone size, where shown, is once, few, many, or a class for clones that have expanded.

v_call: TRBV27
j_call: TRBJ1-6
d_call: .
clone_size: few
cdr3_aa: CASSLQGLEPLHF
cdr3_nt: TGTGCCAGCAGTTTGCAGGGTCTTGAACCCCTCCACTTT

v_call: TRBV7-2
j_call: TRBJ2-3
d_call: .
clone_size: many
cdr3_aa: CASSLSGDTQYF
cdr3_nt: TGTGCCAGCAGCTTATCGGGAGATACGCAGTATTTT

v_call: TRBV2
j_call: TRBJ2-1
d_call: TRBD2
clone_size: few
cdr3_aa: CASSQRGGVPGEQFF
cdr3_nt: TGTGCCAGCAGCCAACGCGGGGGGGTGCCGGGTGAGCAGTTCTTC

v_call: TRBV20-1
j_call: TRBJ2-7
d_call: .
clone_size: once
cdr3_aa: CSVKDISEQYF
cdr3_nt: TGCAGTGTAAAGGACATCTCCGAGCAGTACTTC

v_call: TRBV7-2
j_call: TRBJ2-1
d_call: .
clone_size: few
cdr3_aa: CASSLPNEQFF
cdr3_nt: TGTGCCAGCAGCCTCCCCAATGAGCAGTTCTTC

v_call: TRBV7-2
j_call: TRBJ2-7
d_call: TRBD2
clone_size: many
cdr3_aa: CASSATSGRRYEQYF
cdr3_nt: TGTGCCAGCAGCGCTACTAGCGGGAGGCGCTACGAGCAGTACTTC

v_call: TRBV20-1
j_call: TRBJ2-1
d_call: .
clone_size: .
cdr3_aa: CSATRADTSYNEQFF
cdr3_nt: TGCAGTGCCACCAGGGCGGACACTTCGTACAATGAGCAGTTCTTC

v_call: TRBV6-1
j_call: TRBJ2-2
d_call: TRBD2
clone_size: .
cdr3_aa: CASSAPRGLAGENGGELFF
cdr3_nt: TGTGCCAGCAGCGCTCCCCGCGGACTAGCGGGAGAGAACGGCGGGGAGCTGTTTTTT

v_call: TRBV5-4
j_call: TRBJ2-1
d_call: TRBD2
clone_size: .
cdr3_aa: CASSRAGGRDEQFF
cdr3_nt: TGTGCCAGCAGCCGAGCGGGGGGGCGGGATGAGCAGTTCTTC

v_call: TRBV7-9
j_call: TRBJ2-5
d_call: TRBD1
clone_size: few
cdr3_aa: CASSSRPIGQARETQYF
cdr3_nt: TGTGCCAGCAGCTCGCGACCGATTGGACAGGCCAGAGAGACCCAGTACTTC

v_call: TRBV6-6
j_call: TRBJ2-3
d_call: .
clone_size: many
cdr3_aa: CASSYSGSTDTQYF
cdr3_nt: TGTGCCAGCAGCTATTCGGGGAGCACAGATACGCAGTATTTT

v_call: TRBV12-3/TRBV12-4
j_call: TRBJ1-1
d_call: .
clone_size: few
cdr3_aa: CACKSTLNTEAFF
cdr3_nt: TGTGCCTGTAAGAGCACTCTGAACACTGAAGCCTTCTTT

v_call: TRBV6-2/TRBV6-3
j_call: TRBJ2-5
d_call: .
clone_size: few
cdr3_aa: CASSFYPPSSGSQETQYF
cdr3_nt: TGTGCCAGCAGTTTCTACCCCCCGAGCAGCGGATCGCAAGAGACCCAGTACTTC

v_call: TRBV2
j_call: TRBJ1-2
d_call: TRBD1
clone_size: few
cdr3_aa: CASSPRTGTGNGYTF
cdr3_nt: TGTGCCAGCAGTCCCAGGACCGGGACAGGGAATGGCTACACCTTC

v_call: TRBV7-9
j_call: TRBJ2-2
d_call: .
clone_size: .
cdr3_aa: CASSLGPGANTGELFF
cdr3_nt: TGTGCCAGCAGCTTAGGACCGGGAGCGAACACCGGGGAGCTGTTTTTT

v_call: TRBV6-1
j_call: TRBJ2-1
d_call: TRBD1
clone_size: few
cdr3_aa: CATTASGTAYNEQFF
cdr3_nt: TGTGCCACCACCGCCTCCGGGACAGCCTACAATGAGCAGTTCTTC

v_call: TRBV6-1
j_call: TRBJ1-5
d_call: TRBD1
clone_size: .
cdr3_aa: CASSAMTGLNQPQHF
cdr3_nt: TGTGCCAGCAGTGCAATGACAGGGTTAAATCAGCCCCAGCATTTT

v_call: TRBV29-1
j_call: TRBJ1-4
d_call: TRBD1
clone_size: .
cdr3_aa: CSVAGTGGEKLFF
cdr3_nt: TGCAGCGTGGCCGGGACAGGAGGTGAAAAACTGTTTTTT

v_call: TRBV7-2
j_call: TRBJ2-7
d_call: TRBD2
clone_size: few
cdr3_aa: CASSPQRGGSYEQYF
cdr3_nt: TGTGCCAGCAGCCCGCAGCGGGGGGGATCCTACGAGCAGTACTTC

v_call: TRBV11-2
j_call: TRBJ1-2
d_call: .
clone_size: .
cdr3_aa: CASSLDATVYGYTF
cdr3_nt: TGTGCCAGCAGCTTAGACGCGACAGTCTATGGCTACACCTTC

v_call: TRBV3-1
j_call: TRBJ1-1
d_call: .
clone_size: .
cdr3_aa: CASSQVAMNTEAFF
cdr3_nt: TGTGCCAGCAGCCAAGTCGCTATGAACACTGAAGCTTTCTTT

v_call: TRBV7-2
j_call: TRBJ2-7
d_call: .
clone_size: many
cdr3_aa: CASSFIGNSEQYF
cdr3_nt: TGTGCCAGCAGCTTCATCGGCAACTCCGAGCAGTACTTC

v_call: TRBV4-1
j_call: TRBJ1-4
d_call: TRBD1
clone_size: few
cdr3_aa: CASSQTSGTDLPEDEKLFF
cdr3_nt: TGCGCCAGCAGCCAGACCTCCGGGACAGACCTCCCGGAGGATGAAAAACTGTTTTTT

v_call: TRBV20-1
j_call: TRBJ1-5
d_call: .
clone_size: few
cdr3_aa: CSAGILPGGNQPQHF
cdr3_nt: TGCAGTGCTGGAATTCTTCCAGGGGGCAATCAGCCCCAGCATTTT

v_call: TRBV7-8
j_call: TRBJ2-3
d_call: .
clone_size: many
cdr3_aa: CASSLGLLGTDTQYF
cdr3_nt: TGTGCCAGCAGCTTAGGCCTACTTGGCACAGATACGCAGTATTTT

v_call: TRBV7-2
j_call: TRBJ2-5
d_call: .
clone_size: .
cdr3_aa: CASSLMQETQYF
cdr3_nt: TGTGCCAGCAGCTTAATGCAAGAGACCCAGTACTTC

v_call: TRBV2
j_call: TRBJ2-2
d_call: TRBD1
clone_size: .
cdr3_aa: CASSGAGGNTGELFF
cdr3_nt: TGTGCCAGCTCAGGGGCAGGGGGCAACACCGGGGAGCTGTTTTTT

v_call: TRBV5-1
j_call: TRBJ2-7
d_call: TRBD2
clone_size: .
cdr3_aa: CASSLVLAESYEQYF
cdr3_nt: TGCGCCAGCAGCTTGGTCCTAGCGGAGTCCTACGAGCAGTACTTC

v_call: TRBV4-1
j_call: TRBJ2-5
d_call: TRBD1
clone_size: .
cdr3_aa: CASSQGQGEQETQYF
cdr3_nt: TGCGCCAGCAGCCAAGGACAGGGGGAACAAGAGACCCAGTACTTC

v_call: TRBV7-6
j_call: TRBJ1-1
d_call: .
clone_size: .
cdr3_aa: CASSPYVAEAFF
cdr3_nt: TGTGCCAGCAGCCCCTACGTGGCTGAAGCTTTCTTT

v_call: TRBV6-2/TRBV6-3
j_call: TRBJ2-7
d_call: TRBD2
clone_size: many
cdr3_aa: CASSYQREYYEQYF
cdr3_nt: TGTGCCAGCAGTTATCAGCGGGAGTACTACGAGCAGTACTTC

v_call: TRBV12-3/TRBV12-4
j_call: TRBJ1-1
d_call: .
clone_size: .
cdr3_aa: CASSQIAWDTEAFF
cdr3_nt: TGTGCCAGCAGCCAAATAGCCTGGGACACTGAAGCTTTCTTT

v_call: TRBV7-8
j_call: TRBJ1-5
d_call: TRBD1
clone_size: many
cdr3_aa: CASSLERGGRGRGQPQHF
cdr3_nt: TGTGCCAGCAGCTTAGAGCGAGGTGGCAGGGGGCGCGGTCAGCCCCAGCATTTT

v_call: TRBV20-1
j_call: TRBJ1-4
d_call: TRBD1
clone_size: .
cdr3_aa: CSTTRGGGEKLFF
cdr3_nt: TGCAGTACCACCAGGGGGGGCGGGGAAAAACTGTTTTTT

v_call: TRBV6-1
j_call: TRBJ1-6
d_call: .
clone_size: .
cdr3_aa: CASRKEMGGNSPLHF
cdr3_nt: TGTGCCAGCAGGAAGGAAATGGGAGGGAATTCACCCCTCCACTTT

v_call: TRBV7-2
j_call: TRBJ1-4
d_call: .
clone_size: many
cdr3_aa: CASSLGGTTGEKLFF
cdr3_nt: TGTGCCAGCAGCTTAGGAGGGACGACGGGGGAAAAACTGTTTTTT

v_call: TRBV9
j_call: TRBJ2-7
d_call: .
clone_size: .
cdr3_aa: CASSVESGMAYEQYF
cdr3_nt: TGTGCCAGCAGCGTAGAGTCAGGGATGGCCTACGAGCAGTACTTC

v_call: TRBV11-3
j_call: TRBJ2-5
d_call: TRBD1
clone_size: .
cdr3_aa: CASSLGPGTGTTQYF
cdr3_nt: TGTGCCAGCAGCTTAGGCCCAGGGACAGGAACGACCCAGTACTTC

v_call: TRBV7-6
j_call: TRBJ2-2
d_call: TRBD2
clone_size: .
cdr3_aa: CASSRTSEGSGELFF
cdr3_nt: TGTGCCAGCAGCAGGACTAGCGAGGGTAGCGGGGAGCTGTTTTTT

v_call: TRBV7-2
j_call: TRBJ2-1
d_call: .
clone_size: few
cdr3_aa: CASSLDFDDEQFF
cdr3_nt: TGTGCCAGCAGCTTAGATTTCGACGATGAGCAGTTCTTC

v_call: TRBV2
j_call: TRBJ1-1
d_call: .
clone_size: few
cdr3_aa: CASIRAGQNTEAFF
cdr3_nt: TGTGCCAGCATTAGGGCGGGGCAGAACACTGAAGCTTTCTTT

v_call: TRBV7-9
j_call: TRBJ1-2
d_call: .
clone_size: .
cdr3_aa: CASSLEARGYTF
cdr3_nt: TGTGCCAGCAGCCTAGAAGCGCGTGGCTACACCTTC

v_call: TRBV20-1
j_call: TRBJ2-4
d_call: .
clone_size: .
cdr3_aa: CSARDSGTDENIQYF
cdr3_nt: TGCAGTGCTAGAGATTCCGGGACGGATGAAAACATTCAGTACTTC